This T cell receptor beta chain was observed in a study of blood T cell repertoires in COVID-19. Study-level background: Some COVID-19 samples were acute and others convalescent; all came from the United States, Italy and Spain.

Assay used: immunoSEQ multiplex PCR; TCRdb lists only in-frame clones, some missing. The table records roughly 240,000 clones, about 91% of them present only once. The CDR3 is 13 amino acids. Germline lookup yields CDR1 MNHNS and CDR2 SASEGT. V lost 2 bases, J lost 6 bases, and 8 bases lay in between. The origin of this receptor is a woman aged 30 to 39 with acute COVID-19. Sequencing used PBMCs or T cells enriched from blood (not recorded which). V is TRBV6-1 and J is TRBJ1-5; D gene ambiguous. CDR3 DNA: TGTGCCAGCAGTGAACGGGAGGCTCAGCCCCAGCATTTT. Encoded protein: CASSEREAQPQHF.